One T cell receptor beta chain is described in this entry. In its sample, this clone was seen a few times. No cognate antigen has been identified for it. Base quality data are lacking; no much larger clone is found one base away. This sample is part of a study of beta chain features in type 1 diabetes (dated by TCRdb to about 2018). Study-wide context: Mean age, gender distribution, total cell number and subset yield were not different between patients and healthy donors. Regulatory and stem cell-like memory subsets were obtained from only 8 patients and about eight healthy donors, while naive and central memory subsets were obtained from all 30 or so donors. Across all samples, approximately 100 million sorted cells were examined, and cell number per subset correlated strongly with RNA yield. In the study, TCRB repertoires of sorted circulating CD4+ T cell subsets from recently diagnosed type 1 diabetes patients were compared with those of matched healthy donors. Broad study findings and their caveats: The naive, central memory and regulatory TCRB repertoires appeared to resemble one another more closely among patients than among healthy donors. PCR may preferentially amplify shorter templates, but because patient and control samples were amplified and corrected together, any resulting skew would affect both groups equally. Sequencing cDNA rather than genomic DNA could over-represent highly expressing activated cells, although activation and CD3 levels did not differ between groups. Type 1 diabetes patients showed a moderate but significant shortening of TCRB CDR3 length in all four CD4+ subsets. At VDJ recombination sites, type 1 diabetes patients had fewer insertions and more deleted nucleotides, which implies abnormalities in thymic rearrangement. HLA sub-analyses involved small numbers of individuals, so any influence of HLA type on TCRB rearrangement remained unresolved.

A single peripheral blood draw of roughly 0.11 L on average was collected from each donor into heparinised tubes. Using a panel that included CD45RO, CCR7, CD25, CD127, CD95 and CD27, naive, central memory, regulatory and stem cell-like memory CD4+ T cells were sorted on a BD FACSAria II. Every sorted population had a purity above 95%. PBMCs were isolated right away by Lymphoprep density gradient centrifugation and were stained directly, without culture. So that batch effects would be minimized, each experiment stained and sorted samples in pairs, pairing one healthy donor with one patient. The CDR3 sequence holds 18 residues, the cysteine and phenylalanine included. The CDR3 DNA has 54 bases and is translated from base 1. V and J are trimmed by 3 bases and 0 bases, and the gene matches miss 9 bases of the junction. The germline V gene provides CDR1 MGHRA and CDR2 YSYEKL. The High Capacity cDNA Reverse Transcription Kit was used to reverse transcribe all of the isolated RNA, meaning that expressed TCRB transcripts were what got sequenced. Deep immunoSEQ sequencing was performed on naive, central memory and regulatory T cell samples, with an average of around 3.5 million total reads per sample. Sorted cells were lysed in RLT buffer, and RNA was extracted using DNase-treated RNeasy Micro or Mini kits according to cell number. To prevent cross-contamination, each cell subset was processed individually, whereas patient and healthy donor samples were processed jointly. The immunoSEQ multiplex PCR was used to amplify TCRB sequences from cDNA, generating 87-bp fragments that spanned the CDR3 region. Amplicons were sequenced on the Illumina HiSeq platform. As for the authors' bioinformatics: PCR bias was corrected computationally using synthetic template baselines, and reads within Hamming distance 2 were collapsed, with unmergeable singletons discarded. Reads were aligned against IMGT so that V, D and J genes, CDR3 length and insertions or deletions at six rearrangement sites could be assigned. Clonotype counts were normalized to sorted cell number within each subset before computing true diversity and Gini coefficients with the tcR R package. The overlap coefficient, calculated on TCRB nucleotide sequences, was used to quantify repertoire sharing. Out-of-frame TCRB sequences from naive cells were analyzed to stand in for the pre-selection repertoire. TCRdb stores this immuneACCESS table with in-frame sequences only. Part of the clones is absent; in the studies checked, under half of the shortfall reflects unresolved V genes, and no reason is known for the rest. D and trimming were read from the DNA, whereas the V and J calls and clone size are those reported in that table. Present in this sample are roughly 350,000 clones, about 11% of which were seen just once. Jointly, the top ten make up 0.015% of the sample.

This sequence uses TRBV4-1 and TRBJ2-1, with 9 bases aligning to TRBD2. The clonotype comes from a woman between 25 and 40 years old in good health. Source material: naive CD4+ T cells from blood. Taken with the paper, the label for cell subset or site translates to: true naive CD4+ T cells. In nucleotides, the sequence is TGCGCCAGCAGCCAGGCCGGGACTAGCCTGAGCTCCTACAATGAGCAGTTCTTC. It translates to CASSQAGTSLSSYNEQFF.